Below, 12 T cell receptor beta chains from the same sample are listed, as sequenced in a study of blood T cell repertoires in COVID-19. The data were produced by immunoSEQ multiplex PCR, yet TCRdb's version contains in-frame clones alone and is incomplete. This sample has fewer than 500,000 clones, with around nine tenths found just once. The sequencing sample was made of PBMCs or T cells enriched from blood (not recorded which). Receptor source: a woman in her thirties with acute COVID-19.

The CDR3 spells CASSLTGGTNTEAFF. The CDR3 DNA follows: TGTGCCAGCAGCTTAACTGGCGGAACTAACACTGAAGCTTTCTTT. This chain links TRBV7-3 with TRBJ1-1; no clear D gene. This CDR3 has 15 residues. CDR1 and CDR2 (germline): SGHTA, FQGTGA. With 0 bases removed from V and 2 bases from J, the gap between germline ends came to 10 bases.

This chain connects TRBV5-1 to TRBJ1-2; 10 bases align to TRBD1. From germline, CDR1 is SGHRS and CDR2 YFSETQ. The CDR3 runs 18 residues. V lost 4 bases and J lost 3; bases outside the gene matches: 15. This CDR3 reads CASSGAGTGASVYYGYTF. DNA of the CDR3: TGCGCCAGCAGCGGGGCCGGGACAGGGGCGAGTGTTTACTATGGCTACACCTTC.

The chain is built from TRBV25-1 and TRBJ2-5, with D hard to call. Germline V gene sequence: CDR1 MGHDK, CDR2 SYGVNS. CDR3 length: 12 amino acids. V was pared by 4 bases and J by 5 bases, with 8 bases between. CDR3 DNA: TGTGCCAGCAGTGGCCCCAGGGAGACCCAGTACTTC. This translates into CASSGPRETQYF.

This sequence joins TRBV7-3 and TRBJ1-6, with 7 bases lining up with TRBD1. J was trimmed by 8 bases and V by 1 base; bases with no gene match: 5. Germline CDR1 and CDR2: SGHTA and FQGTGA. This CDR3 spans 15 amino acids. CDR3 residues: CASSLIGQGDSPLHF. DNA of the CDR3: TGTGCCAGCAGCTTAATAGGCCAGGGGGATTCACCCCTCCACTTT.

This clone was observed a few times. V usage is TRBV7-3 and J usage is TRBJ2-1, with 11 bases fitting TRBD2. CDR3 length equals 19 residues. Trimming cost V 2 bases and J 0 bases; bases outside gene matches: 9. Germline V gene sequence: CDR1 SGHTA, CDR2 FQGTGA. The CDR3 protein is CASSLFGSGGASSYNEQFF. The CDR3 nucleotides read TGTGCCAGCAGCTTATTTGGTAGCGGGGGGGCCAGCTCCTACAATGAGCAGTTCTTC.

The chain is built from TRBV6-1 and TRBJ2-5, with TRBD2 matching 13 bases. Trimming at V came to 6 bases and at J to 0 bases, leaving 7 bases not matched to a gene. The CDR3 consists of 17 residues. CDR1 and CDR2 from the germline V gene are MNHNS and SASEGT. CDR3 region: CASRELAGGMYQETQYF. CDR3 DNA sequence: TGTGCCAGCAGAGAACTAGCGGGGGGGATGTACCAAGAGACCCAGTACTTC.

The V and J genes are TRBV15 and TRBJ1-2; TRBD1 might be the D (6 bases). V was cut by 0 bases and J by 2 bases, with 13 bases left in between. CDR3 length equals 16 residues. CDR1 is LNHNV and CDR2 is YYDKDF in the germline V gene (reference sequence). Here the CDR3 reads CATSRDRGQGNYGYTF. Written as DNA, the CDR3 is TGTGCCACCAGCAGAGATCGAGGGCAGGGGAACTATGGCTACACCTTC. Based on the CDR3 plus reference TRBV15 and TRBJ1-2, the full variable domain is DAMVIQNPRYQVTQFGKPVTLSCSQTLNHNVMYWYQQKSSQAPKLLFHYYDKDFNNEADTPDNFQSRRPNTSFCFLDIRSPGLGDTAMYLCATSRDRGQGNYGYTFGSGTRLTVV.

The V and J genes are TRBV19 and TRBJ1-1; maybe TRBD1 (5 bases). The CDR3 length is 15 residues. Trimming took off 0 bases at V and 5 bases at J, with 13 bases between the two ends. In germline, CDR1 is LNHDA, CDR2 SQIVND (reference sequence). The CDR3 DNA reads TGTGCCAGTAGTATAGATCCGCAGGGAAAAACTGAAGCTTTCTTT. It codes for CASSIDPQGKTEAFF.

The genes are TRBV7-6 and TRBJ2-1; 7 positions match TRBD2. V lost 2 bases, J lost 8 bases, and 6 bases stayed unmatched. Germline assignment: CDR1 SGHVS and CDR2 FNYEAQ. The CDR3 has 14 amino acids. CDR3 region: CASSLMAGRDEQFF. The CDR3 DNA reads as TGTGCCAGCAGCTTAATGGCAGGGAGGGATGAGCAGTTCTTC.

The chain is built from TRBV18 and TRBJ2-3, with D possibly matching TRBD1 (5 bases). Between the trimmed V and J ends, which lost 6 bases and 2 bases, there was a span of 21 bases. The CDR3 length is 17 residues. The germline CDR1 and CDR2 sequences are KGHSH and LQKENI. As DNA, the CDR3 is TGTGCCAGCTCCTACCGGGTAGGGGCGGACAACACAGATACGCAGTATTTT. Translation gives CASSYRVGADNTDTQYF. The full variable domain, in which reference TRBV18 and TRBJ2-3 provide the parts outside the CDR3, is NAGVMQNPRHLVRRRGQEARLRCSPMKGHSHVYWYRQLPEEGLKFMVYLQKENIIDESGMPKERFSAEFPKEGPSILRIQQVVRGDSAAYFCASSYRVGADNTDTQYFGPGTRLTVL.

Of note for this clone: Other DNA sequences within the sample encode an identical CDR3. The chain combines TRBV9 with TRBJ2-5; the D gene is possibly TRBD2 (6 bases). The CDR3 length is 14 residues. Deletions cut 0 bases from V and 2 bases from J, with 8 bases between. Germline CDR1 reads SGDLS; CDR2 reads YYNGEE. DNA of the CDR3: TGTGCCAGCAGCGTAGGGGCGGGGCAAGAGACCCAGTACTTC. Amino acid sequence: CASSVGAGQETQYF. The variable domain in full, completed from reference TRBV9 and TRBJ2-5, reads DSGVTQTPKHLITATGQRVTLRCSPRSGDLSVYWYQQSLDQGLQFLIQYYNGEERAKGNILERFSAQQFPDLHSELNLSSLELGDSALYFCASSVGAGQETQYFGPGTRLLVL.

This clone appeared a few times. The gene calls are TRBV11-2 and TRBJ2-2; 9 bases are shared with TRBD1. The ends lost 5 bases at V and 5 bases at J; junction bases unmatched: 18. The CDR3 contains 19 residues. CDR1 and CDR2 (germline): SGHAT, FQNNGV. CDR3 in amino acids: CASSLTWGQGFRETGELFF. The CDR3 coding sequence is TGTGCCAGCAGCCTAACGTGGGGACAGGGTTTTCGTGAGACCGGGGAGCTGTTTTTT.